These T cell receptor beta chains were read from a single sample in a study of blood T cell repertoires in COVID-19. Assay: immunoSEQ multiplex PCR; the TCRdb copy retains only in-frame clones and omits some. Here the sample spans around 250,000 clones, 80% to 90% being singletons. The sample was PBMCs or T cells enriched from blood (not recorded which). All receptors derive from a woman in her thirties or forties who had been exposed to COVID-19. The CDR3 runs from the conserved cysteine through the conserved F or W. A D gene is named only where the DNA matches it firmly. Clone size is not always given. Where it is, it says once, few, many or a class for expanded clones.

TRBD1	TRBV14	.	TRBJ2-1	CASSPPGTANEQFF	TGTGCCAGCAGCCCTCCCGGGACAGCAAATGAGCAGTTCTTC
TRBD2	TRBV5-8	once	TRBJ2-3	CASSLGTSGRADTQYF	TGTGCCAGCAGCTTGGGGACTAGCGGGAGAGCCGATACGCAGTATTTT
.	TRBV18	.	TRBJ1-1	CASSPQTTAEAFF	TGTGCCAGCTCACCACAAACGACAGCTGAAGCTTTCTTT
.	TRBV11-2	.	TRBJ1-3	CASSFLWGRAGNTIYF	.
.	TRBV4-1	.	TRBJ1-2	CASSRPPGTTTKYGYTF	TGCGCCAGCAGCCGACCTCCGGGAACAACCACGAAGTATGGCTACACCTTC
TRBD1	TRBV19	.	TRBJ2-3	CASSIRGQGHSDTQYF	TGTGCCAGTAGTATAAGGGGACAGGGGCACTCAGATACGCAGTATTTT
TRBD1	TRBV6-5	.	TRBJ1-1	CASSYYTGTGNTEAFF	TGTGCCAGCAGTTACTATACCGGGACAGGGAACACTGAAGCTTTCTTT
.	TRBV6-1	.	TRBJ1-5	CASSERSRDGMYSNQPQHF	TGTGCCAGCAGTGAAAGGTCGAGGGATGGCATGTATAGCAATCAGCCCCAGCATTTT
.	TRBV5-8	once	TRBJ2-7	CASSPGARPTGGQYF	TGTGCCAGCAGCCCAGGTGCTCGGCCAACCGGGGGGCAGTACTTC
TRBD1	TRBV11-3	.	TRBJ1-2	CASSSGQGYGYTF	TGTGCCAGCAGCTCGGGACAGGGATATGGCTACACCTTC